The rows below give T cell receptor beta chains drawn from one sample of a study of immune aging and cytomegalovirus after organ transplant. Antigens of these TCRs are unknown. TCRdb passed the single-cell sequencing reads through MiXCR, listing each CDR3 protein once. The sample has roughly 23,000 distinct CDR3 sequences; more than 35% are singletons. Source: CMV peptide-activated CD4+ and CD8+ T cells sorted from blood, taken at five time points, pooled. The origin of the receptors is a female donor who had a heart transplant and CMV viremia. Each CDR3 is given with its conserved first and last residue. The D gene is left open where the match is weak. The size entry is marked missing in some rows and otherwise reads once, few, many or a size class.

d_call | clone_size | j_call | v_call | cdr3_aa | cdr3_nt
TRBD2 | - | TRBJ2-7 | TRBV2 | CASSEPGLAGGSYEQYF | TGTGCCAGCAGTGAGCCAGGGTTGGCGGGGGGTAGTTACGAGCAGTACTTC
TRBD2 | - | TRBJ2-1 | TRBV7-9 | CASSLRNGLAARGHAYNEQFF | TGTGCCAGCAGCTTGCGGAACGGACTAGCGGCAAGGGGACATGCCTACAATGAGCAGTTCTTC
TRBD1 | many | TRBJ1-5 | TRBV5-5 | CASSFRGDSNQPQHF | TGTGCCAGCAGCTTCAGGGGGGATAGCAATCAGCCCCAGCATTTT
TRBD1 | few | TRBJ2-7 | TRBV27 | CASGTGDIYEQYF | TGTGCCAGCGGGACAGGGGACATCTACGAGCAGTACTTC
- | many | TRBJ2-2 | TRBV2 | CASSFLATGELFF | TGTGCCAGCAGTTTCCTAGCGACCGGGGAGCTGTTTTTT
TRBD1 | many | TRBJ2-2 | TRBV11-2 | CASSPRQGTGELFF | TGTGCCAGCAGCCCCCGACAGGGAACCGGGGAGCTGTTTTTT
TRBD2 | few | TRBJ2-1 | TRBV29-1 | CSVLPETSGAYNEQFF | TGCAGCGTTTTACCTGAGACTAGCGGCGCCTACAATGAGCAGTTCTTC
TRBD1 | - | TRBJ2-2 | TRBV29-1 | CSADPGTGETGELFF | TGCAGCGCAGATCCCGGGACAGGGGAAACCGGGGAGCTGTTTTTT
- | - | TRBJ2-3 | TRBV14 | CASSSDYEHLTYTQYF | TGTGCCAGCAGCTCAGACTACGAACACCTAACCTATACGCAGTATTTT
TRBD1 | few | TRBJ2-1 | TRBV5-1 | CASSLAPVQGARDEQFF | TGCGCCAGCAGCTTGGCCCCTGTACAGGGGGCGCGAGATGAGCAGTTCTTC
TRBD1 | many | TRBJ2-1 | TRBV29-1 | CSAERRDRAYNEQFF | TGCAGCGCTGAGCGTCGGGACAGGGCCTACAATGAGCAGTTCTTC
- | - | TRBJ2-7 | TRBV12-3/TRBV12-4 | CASTLGDGSSYEQYF | TGTGCCAGCACCTTGGGGGACGGTAGCTCCTACGAGCAGTACTTC
- | many | TRBJ2-1 | TRBV7-9 | CASSSSLAESYNEQFF | TGTGCCAGCAGCTCTAGCTTAGCGGAGTCCTACAATGAGCAGTTCTTC
- | few | TRBJ1-2 | TRBV12-3/TRBV12-4 | CASSPTGIRQYGYTF | TGTGCCAGCAGCCCCACAGGGATTCGACAGTATGGCTACACCTTC
TRBD2 | - | TRBJ2-3 | TRBV7-2 | CASSLKTGGGGTDTQYF | TGTGCCAGCAGCCTAAAAACAGGCGGGGGGGGCACAGATACGCAGTATTTT
- | - | TRBJ1-1 | TRBV13 | CASTVRALSLNEAFF | TGTGCCAGCACCGTCAGGGCGCTCTCCTTGAATGAAGCTTTCTTT
- | few | TRBJ2-6 | TRBV5-6 | CASSLVAAGANVLTF | TGTGCCAGCAGCTTGGTTGCCGCTGGGGCCAACGTCCTGACTTTC
- | - | TRBJ1-1 | TRBV10-3 | CAISERGMAFF | TGTGCCATCAGTGAGAGGGGGATGGCTTTCTTT
- | - | TRBJ1-4 | TRBV7-2 | CASSHAPTNEKLFF | TGTGCCAGCAGCCATGCACCAACTAATGAAAAACTGTTTTTT
- | few | TRBJ1-5 | TRBV30 | CAWSQTAVGPQHF | TGTGCCTGGAGTCAAACAGCGGTTGGACCCCAGCATTTT
TRBD1 | few | TRBJ1-1 | TRBV27 | CASTEYRGSTEAFF | TGTGCCAGCACCGAATACAGGGGCAGCACTGAAGCTTTCTTT
TRBD2 | medium-sized | TRBJ2-3 | TRBV27 | CASTIAGGSDTQYF | TGTGCCAGCACCATAGCGGGAGGATCAGATACGCAGTATTTT
- | many | TRBJ2-1 | TRBV11-3 | CASSLDVGSSSSYNEQFF | TGTGCCAGCAGCTTAGATGTCGGGTCCTCCTCCTCCTACAATGAGCAGTTCTTC
- | many | TRBJ1-5 | TRBV4-2 | CASSQGSGSGFDSNQPQHF | TGTGCCAGCAGCCAAGGCTCCGGATCAGGATTCGATAGCAATCAGCCCCAGCATTTT
- | few | TRBJ2-5 | TRBV4-3 | CASSQTVLQETQYF | TGCGCCAGCAGCCAGACAGTACTCCAAGAGACCCAGTACTTC
- | medium-sized | TRBJ2-5 | TRBV28 | CASSPTGRWQETQYF | TGTGCCAGCAGTCCCACAGGGAGGTGGCAAGAGACCCAGTACTTC
TRBD2 | medium-sized | TRBJ2-7 | TRBV3-1 | CASSQELAGTYEQYF | TGTGCCAGCAGCCAAGAACTAGCGGGTACCTACGAGCAGTACTTC
- | medium-sized | TRBJ2-3 | TRBV5-1 | CASSFKGSTTDTQYF | TGCGCCAGCAGCTTTAAAGGTAGCACTACAGATACGCAGTATTTT
- | few | TRBJ1-6 | TRBV2 | CATQGQSYNSPLHF | TGTGCCACTCAAGGGCAGTCCTATAATTCACCCCTCCACTTT
TRBD2 | few | TRBJ2-3 | TRBV6-5 | CASSRRASGGIDTQYF | TGTGCCAGCAGTCGCAGGGCTAGCGGGGGTATTGATACGCAGTATTTT
- | - | TRBJ1-1 | TRBV12-3/TRBV12-4 | CASSLALGLNTEAFF | TGTGCCAGCAGTTTGGCGTTGGGGTTGAACACTGAAGCTTTCTTT
TRBD2 | few | TRBJ2-5 | TRBV24-1 | CATSDSSRGLAETQYF | TGTGCCACCAGTGACTCATCTCGGGGACTAGCGGAGACCCAGTACTTC
TRBD1 | - | TRBJ1-2 | TRBV4-1 | CASSPSPTETGGSGGYTF | TGCGCCAGCAGCCCAAGCCCCACTGAGACAGGGGGTAGTGGTGGCTACACCTTC
- | - | TRBJ1-2 | TRBV30 | CAWSVVGGYTF | TGTGCCTGGAGTGTGGTGGGGGGCTACACCTTC
- | - | TRBJ1-2 | TRBV27 | CASSLSTGASRGYTF | TGTGCCAGCAGTTTATCGACCGGGGCATCCCGGGGCTACACCTTC
- | - | TRBJ2-1 | TRBV5-6 | CASSPGGRDSEQFF | TGTGCCAGCAGCCCGGGAGGGAGGGACAGTGAGCAGTTCTTC
- | medium-sized | TRBJ2-5 | TRBV18 | CASSPVTGIFQETQYF | TGTGCCAGCTCACCCGTCACCGGGATTTTCCAAGAGACCCAGTACTTC
- | few | TRBJ1-5 | TRBV28 | CASSPGHPEGQPQHF | TGTGCCAGCAGTCCGGGACACCCGGAGGGTCAGCCCCAGCATTTT
- | - | TRBJ1-3 | TRBV4-1 | CASSPVWEGTGNTIYF | TGCGCCAGCAGCCCCGTCTGGGAAGGGACTGGAAACACCATATATTTT
TRBD1 | - | TRBJ1-1 | TRBV30 | CAWNRDRGTAFF | TGTGCCTGGAACCGGGACAGGGGCACGGCTTTCTTT
- | few | TRBJ2-3 | TRBV29-1 | CSVGSGPPSTDTQYF | TGCAGCGTTGGGTCGGGCCCTCCTAGCACAGATACGCAGTATTTT
- | few | TRBJ1-1 | TRBV7-9 | CASSFPAFF | TGTGCCAGCAGCTTTCCCGCTTTCTTT
- | - | TRBJ2-3 | TRBV12-3/TRBV12-4 | CASSPGLGTDTQYF | TGTGCCAGCAGTCCTGGACTTGGCACAGATACGCAGTATTTT
- | - | TRBJ1-6 | TRBV5-1 | CASSLAGGGGMPLHF | TGCGCCAGCAGCTTGGCCGGGGGTGGGGGCATGCCCCTCCACTTT
- | - | TRBJ2-3 | TRBV29-1 | CSVVGSGRRFDTQYF | TGCAGCGTTGTTGGGTCGGGACGGCGGTTTGATACGCAGTATTTT
- | many | TRBJ1-5 | TRBV10-3 | CAISEAGSQPQHF | TGTGCCATCAGTGAAGCCGGGAGTCAGCCCCAGCATTTT
- | - | TRBJ2-7 | TRBV9 | CASSPTGVSSYEQYF | TGTGCCAGCAGCCCTACGGGGGTTAGCTCCTACGAGCAGTACTTC
- | many | TRBJ2-1 | TRBV18 | CASSPPPAERSSYNEQFF | TGTGCCAGCTCACCACCCCCCGCCGAGCGGTCTAGTTACAATGAGCAGTTCTTC
- | few | TRBJ1-1 | TRBV18 | CASSLGGPGEAFF | TGTGCCAGCTCACTCGGCGGGCCAGGGGAAGCTTTCTTT
- | many | TRBJ1-3 | TRBV12-3/TRBV12-4 | CASSQNSGNTIYF | TGTGCCAGCAGTCAGAACTCTGGAAACACCATATATTTT
- | few | TRBJ2-1 | TRBV11-2 | CASSLEWAGEQFF | TGTGCCAGCAGCTTGGAATGGGCAGGGGAGCAGTTCTTC